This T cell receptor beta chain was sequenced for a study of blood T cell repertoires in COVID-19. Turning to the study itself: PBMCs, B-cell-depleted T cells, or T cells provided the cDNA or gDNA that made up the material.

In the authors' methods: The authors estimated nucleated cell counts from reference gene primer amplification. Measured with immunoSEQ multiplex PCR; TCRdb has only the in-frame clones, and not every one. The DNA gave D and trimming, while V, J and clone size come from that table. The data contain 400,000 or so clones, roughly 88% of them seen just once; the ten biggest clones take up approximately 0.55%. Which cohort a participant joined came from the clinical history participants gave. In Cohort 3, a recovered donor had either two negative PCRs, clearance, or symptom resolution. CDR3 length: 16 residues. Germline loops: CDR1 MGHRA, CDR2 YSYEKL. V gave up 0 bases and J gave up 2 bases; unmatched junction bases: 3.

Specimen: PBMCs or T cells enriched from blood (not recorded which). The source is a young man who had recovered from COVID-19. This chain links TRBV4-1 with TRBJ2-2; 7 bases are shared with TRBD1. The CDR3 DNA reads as TGCGCCAGCAGCCAAGATGGGACAGCAAACACCGGGGAGCTGTTTTTT. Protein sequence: CASSQDGTANTGELFF.